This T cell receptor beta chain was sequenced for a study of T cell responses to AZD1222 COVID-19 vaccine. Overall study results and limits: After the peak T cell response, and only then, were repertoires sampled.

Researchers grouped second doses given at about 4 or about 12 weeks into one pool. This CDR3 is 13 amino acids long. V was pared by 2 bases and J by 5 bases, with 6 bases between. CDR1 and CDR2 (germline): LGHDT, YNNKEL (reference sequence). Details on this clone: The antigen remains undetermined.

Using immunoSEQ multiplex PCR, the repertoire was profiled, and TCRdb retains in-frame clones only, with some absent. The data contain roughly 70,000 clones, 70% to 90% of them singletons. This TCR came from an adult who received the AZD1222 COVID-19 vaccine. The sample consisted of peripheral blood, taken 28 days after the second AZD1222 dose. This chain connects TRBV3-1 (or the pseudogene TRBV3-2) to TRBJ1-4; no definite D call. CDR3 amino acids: CASSQTTNEKLFF. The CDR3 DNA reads TGTGCCAGCAGCCAAACCACCAATGAAAAACTGTTTTTT.